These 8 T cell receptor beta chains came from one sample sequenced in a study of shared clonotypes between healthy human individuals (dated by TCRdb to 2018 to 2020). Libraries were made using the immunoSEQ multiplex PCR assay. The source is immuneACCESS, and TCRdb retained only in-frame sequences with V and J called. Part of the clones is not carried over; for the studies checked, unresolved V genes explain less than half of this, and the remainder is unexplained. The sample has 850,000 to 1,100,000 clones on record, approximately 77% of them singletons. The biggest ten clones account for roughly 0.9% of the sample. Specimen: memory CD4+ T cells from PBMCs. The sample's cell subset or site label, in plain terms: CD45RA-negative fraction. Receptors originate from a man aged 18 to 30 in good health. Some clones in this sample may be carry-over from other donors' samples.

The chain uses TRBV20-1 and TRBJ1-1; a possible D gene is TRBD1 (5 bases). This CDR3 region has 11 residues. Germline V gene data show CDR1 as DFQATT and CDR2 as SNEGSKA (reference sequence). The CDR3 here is CRTSGTTEAFF. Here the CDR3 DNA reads TGCAGAACCTCCGGGACTACTGAAGCTTTCTTT.

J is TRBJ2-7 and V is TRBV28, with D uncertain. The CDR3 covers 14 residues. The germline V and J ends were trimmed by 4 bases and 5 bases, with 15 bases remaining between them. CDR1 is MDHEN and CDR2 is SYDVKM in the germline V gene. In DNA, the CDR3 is TGTGCCAGCAGTTCTAACCAACCGAACGACGAGCAGTACTTC. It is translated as CASSSNQPNDEQYF.

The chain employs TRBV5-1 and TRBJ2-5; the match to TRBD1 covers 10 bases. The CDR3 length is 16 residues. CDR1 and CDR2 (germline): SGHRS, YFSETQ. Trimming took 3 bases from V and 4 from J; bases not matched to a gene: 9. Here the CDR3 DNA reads TGCGCCAGCAGCTCTACCGGGACAGGGGTGGGAGAGACCCAGTACTTC. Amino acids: CASSSTGTGVGETQYF.

The CDR3 nucleotides read TGTGCCAGTAGTATGGGACAGCCGCGCGGCTACACCTTC. Translating it yields CASSMGQPRGYTF. This sequence joins TRBV19 and TRBJ1-2, with TRBD1 matching over 7 bases. The CDR3 consists of 13 residues. With V trimmed by 3 bases and J by 8 bases, 6 bases remained unmatched. In germline, CDR1 is LNHDA, CDR2 SQIVND (reference sequence). Variable domain in full (rest from reference TRBV19 and TRBJ1-2): DGGITQSPKYLFRKEGQNVTLSCEQNLNHDAMYWYRQDPGQGLRLIYYSQIVNDFQKGDIAEGYSVSREKKESFPLTVTSAQKNPTAFYLCASSMGQPRGYTFGSGTRLTVV.

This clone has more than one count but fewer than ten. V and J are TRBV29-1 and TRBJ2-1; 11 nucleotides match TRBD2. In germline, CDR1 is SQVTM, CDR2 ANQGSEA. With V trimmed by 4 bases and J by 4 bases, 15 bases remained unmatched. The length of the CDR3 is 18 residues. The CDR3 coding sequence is TGCAGCGTTGTTCGGTTCCTAGCGGGAGGACTTATTTACAATGAGCAGTTCTTC. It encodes CSVVRFLAGGLIYNEQFF.

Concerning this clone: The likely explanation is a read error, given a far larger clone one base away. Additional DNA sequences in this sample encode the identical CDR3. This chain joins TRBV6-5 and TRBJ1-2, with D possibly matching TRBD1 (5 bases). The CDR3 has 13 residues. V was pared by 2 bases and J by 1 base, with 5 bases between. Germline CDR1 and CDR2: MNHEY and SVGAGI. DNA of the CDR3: TGTGCCAGCAGTTACGACAGTAACTATGGCTACACCTTC. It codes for CASSYDSNYGYTF.

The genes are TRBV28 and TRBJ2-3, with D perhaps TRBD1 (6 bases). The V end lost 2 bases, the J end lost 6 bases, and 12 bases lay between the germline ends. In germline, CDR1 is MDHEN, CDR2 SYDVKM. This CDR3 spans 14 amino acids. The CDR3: CASSLAGDGDTQYF. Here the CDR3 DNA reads TGTGCCAGCAGTTTAGCAGGGGACGGTGATACGCAGTATTTT.

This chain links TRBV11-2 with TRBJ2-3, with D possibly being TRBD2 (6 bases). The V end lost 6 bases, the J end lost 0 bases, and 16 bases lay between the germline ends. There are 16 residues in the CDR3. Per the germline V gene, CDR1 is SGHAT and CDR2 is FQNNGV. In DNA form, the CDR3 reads TGTGCCAGCAGGACCCGTGGAGGGTCTAGCACAGATACGCAGTATTTT. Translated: CASRTRGGSSTDTQYF.